The TCR beta chain described here comes from a study of Ad26.COV2.S vaccination and SARS-CoV-2 variants (dated by TCRdb to about 2021). In terms of the full investigation: TCRbeta repertoire sequencing was used to assess the specificity and breadth of SARS-CoV-2-reactive T cell receptors after Ad26.COV2.S vaccination. A total of approximately 30 samples were included in the TCR-sequenced set, comprising roughly 20 Ad26.COV2.S vaccine recipients, 5 placebo recipients and 8 SARS-CoV-2 convalescent individuals.

The cysteine opens and the phenylalanine closes a CDR3 of 15 amino acids. The DNA shown is the 45-base CDR3, in frame from base 1. The germline V gene (reference sequence) yields MNHEY for CDR1 and SMNVEV for CDR2. A distance of 10 bases separates the germline ends of V and J, which lose 3 bases and 1 base respectively. The immunoSEQ Assay was used to sequence TCRbeta CDR3 regions. After extraction, genomic DNA underwent amplification by bias-controlled multiplex PCR, followed by high-throughput sequencing. As for the original processing: To quantify the absolute abundance of every unique TCRbeta CDR3 region, sequences were collapsed and filtered. Usable DNA was measured by amplifying reference genes present in all nucleated cells, and TCRbeta template counts were normalized to that usable DNA to estimate T cell fraction. Repertoire TCRs were annotated as SARS-CoV-2-specific by exact matching of V gene, CDR3 amino acid sequence and J gene to a known reactive TCR set. The reference SARS-CoV-2 TCR set came from MIRA and was filtered for enrichment in COVID-19-positive ImmuneCODE repertoires, removing public or cross-reactive TCRs. Using the MIRA antigens, annotated TCRs were further analysed by specific ORF or by position within an ORF. Breadth was defined as annotated unique rearrangements over total unique productive rearrangements; depth was the summed frequency of those rearrangements. TCR breadth was compared between groups using two-sided Wilcoxon rank-sum tests. Here the immuneACCESS table is served through TCRdb, limited to in-frame sequences with V and J called. Missing clones are a known gap in these copies; in checked studies unresolved V genes cover under half, and the rest lacks a known reason. The DNA gave D and trimming, while V, J and clone size come from that table. The sample table lists about 350,000 clones, 92% of them with a count of one. The ten largest clonotypes hold 3.9% of the sample.

With respect to this clone: There is no known antigen for this receptor. Nothing much larger sits one base from this clone, and base qualities are not available.

Findings and caveats that apply to the study as a whole: The authors noted that the TCR breadth and depth analyses may have underestimated total T cell responses. Non-spike TCR breadth was comparable between vaccine and placebo recipients, consistent with the vaccine containing only spike. Compared with placebo recipients, Ad26.COV2.S recipients showed higher spike-specific TCR breadth (P = 0.0014). Substantial breadth of spike-specific CD8+ and CD4+ T cell responses was reported after vaccination.

The time point label of this sample denotes: individuals recovered from natural SARS-CoV-2 infection. The source is a human donor who had recovered from COVID-19. This sample comprised peripheral blood, obtained after recovery from COVID-19. The V and J genes are TRBV27 and TRBJ1-5; the D gene is perhaps TRBD1, from 5 matching bases. The CDR3 reads CASSFVGGSNQPQHF. The sequenced DNA is TGTGCCAGCAGTTTCGTTGGGGGAAGCAATCAGCCCCAGCATTTT.